The clone carrying this TCR beta chain has more than one count but fewer than ten. Its target is not known. One end of the junction fails to match germline, which may point to a read error. The iRepertoire nested amplicon-rescue multiplex PCR amplified TCR alpha and beta CDR3s from RNA. One-step reverse transcription and amplification started from approximately 100-400 ng of tissue mRNA or PBMC total RNA. From the multiplex PCR reads, TCRdb called clonotypes with MiXCR, one entry per CDR3 protein. The data show around 180,000 distinct CDR3 sequences, more than 35% seen once. This entry is derived from a study of glioma-infiltrating T cells. Study-level points and caveats: Above-expected tissue-blood divergence occurred in all gliomas, most in low-grade ones.

In germline, CDR1 is DFQATT, CDR2 SNEGSKA (reference sequence). The CDR3 covers 11 residues. The sample comprised glioma tissue, nonneoplastic brain tissue, or PBMCs (not recorded which). The sequence was collected from a human donor with low-grade glioma or glioblastoma, undergoing nonglioma brain surgery, or in good health (not recorded which). The chain employs TRBV20-1 and TRBJ2-7; no definite D call. CDR3 loop: CSAKSQSEKYF. The CDR3 DNA follows: TGCAGTGCTAAGTCACAGTCCGAGAAGTACTTC.